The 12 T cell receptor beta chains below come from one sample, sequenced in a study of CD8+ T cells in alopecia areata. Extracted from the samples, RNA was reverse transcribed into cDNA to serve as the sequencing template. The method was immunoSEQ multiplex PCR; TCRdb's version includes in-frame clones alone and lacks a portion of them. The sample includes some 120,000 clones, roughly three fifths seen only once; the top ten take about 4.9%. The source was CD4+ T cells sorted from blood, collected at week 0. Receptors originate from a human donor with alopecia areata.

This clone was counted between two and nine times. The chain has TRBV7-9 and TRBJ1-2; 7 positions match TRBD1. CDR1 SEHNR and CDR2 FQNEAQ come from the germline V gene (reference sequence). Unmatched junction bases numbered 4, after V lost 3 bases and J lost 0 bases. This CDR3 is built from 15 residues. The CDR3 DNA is TGTGCCAGCAGCTTCACCGGGACAGCTAACTATGGCTACACCTTC. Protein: CASSFTGTANYGYTF.

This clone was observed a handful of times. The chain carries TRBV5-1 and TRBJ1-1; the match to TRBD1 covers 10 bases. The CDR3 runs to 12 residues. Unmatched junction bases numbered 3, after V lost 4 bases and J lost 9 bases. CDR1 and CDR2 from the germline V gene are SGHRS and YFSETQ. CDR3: CASSPDRGQAFF. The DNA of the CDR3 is TGCGCCAGCAGCCCCGACAGGGGGCAAGCTTTCTTT.

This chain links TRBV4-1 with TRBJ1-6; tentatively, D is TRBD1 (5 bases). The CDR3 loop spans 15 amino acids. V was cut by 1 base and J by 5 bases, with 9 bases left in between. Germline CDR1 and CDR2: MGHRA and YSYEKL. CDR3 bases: TGCGCCAGCAGCCAAGGGGGCACGAATAATTCACCCCTCCACTTT. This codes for CASSQGGTNNSPLHF.

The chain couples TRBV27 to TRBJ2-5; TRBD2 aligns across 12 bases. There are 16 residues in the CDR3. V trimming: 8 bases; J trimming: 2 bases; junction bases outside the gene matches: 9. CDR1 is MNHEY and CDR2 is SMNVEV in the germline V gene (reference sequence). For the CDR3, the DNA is TGTGCCAGCTCCTCATTCGGACTAGCGGGACAAGAGACCCAGTACTTC. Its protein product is CASSSFGLAGQETQYF.

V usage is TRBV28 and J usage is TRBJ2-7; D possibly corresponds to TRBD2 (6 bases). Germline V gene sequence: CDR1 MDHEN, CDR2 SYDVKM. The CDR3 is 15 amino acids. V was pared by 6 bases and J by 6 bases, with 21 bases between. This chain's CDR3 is CASSGGALEGIEQYF. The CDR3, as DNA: TGTGCCAGCAGCGGAGGGGCCCTTGAGGGGATCGAGCAGTACTTC.

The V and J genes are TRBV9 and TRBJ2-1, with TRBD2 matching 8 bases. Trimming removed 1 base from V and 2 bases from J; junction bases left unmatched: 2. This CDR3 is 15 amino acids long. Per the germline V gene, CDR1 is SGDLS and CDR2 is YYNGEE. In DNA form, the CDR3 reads TGTGCCAGCAGCGTAAACGGGAGGGCCTACAATGAGCAGTTCTTC. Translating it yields CASSVNGRAYNEQFF.

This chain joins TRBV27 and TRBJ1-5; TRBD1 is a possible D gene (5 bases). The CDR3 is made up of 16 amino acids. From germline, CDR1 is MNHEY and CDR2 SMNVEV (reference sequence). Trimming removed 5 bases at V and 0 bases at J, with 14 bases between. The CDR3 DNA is TGTGCCAGCAGTCTGGACCGGGACTTTAGCAATCAGCCCCAGCATTTT. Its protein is CASSLDRDFSNQPQHF.

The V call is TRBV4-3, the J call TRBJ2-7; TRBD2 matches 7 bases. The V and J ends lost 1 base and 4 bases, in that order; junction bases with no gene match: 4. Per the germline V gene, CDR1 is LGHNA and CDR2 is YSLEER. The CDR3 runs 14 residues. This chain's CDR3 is CASSQGAGEYEQYF. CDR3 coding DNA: TGCGCCAGCAGCCAAGGTGCGGGAGAGTACGAGCAGTACTTC.

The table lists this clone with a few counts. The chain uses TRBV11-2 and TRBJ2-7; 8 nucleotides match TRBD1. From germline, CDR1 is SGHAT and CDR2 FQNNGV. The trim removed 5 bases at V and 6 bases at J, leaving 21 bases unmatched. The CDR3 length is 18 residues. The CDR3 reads CASSQRTGLVAPLSEQYF. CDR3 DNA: TGTGCCAGCAGCCAACGGACAGGGCTCGTAGCCCCCCTCAGCGAGCAGTACTTC. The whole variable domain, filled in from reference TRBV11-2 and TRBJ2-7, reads EAGVAQSPRYKIIEKRQSVAFWCNPISGHATLYWYQQILGQGPKLLIQFQNNGVVDDSQLPKDRFSAERLKGVDSTLKIQPAKLEDSAVYLCASSQRTGLVAPLSEQYFGPGTRLTVT.

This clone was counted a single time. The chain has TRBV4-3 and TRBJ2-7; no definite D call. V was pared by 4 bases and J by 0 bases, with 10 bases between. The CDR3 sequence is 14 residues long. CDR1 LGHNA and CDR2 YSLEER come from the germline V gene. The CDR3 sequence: CASSPQSTSYEQYF. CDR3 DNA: TGCGCCAGCAGCCCGCAGTCAACCTCCTACGAGCAGTACTTC.

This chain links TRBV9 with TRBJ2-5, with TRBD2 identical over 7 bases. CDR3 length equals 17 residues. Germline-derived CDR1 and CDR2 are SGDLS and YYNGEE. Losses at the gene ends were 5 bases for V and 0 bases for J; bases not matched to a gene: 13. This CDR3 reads CASSAPPAGYYQETQYF. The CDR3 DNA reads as TGTGCCAGCAGTGCCCCCCCAGCGGGGTATTACCAAGAGACCCAGTACTTC.

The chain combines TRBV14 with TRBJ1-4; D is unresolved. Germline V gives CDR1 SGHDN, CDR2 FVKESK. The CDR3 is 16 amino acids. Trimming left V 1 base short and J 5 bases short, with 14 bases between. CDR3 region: CASSQGAGRVNEKLFF. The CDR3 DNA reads TGTGCCAGCAGCCAAGGAGCTGGGAGGGTCAATGAAAAACTGTTTTTT. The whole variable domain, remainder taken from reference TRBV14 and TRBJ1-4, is EAGVTQFPSHSVIEKGQTVTLRCDPISGHDNLYWYRRVMGKEIKFLLHFVKESKQDESGMPNNRFLAERTGGTYSTLKVQPAELEDSGVYFCASSQGAGRVNEKLFFGSGTQLSVL.